One and the same sample provided the 26 T cell receptor beta chains below, sequenced in a study of T cell responses to AZD1222 COVID-19 vaccine. Assay used: immunoSEQ multiplex PCR; TCRdb lists only in-frame clones, some missing. This repertoire shows 150,000 or so clones, about 92% found once; its top ten account for around 1%. The sequencing used peripheral blood, collected 28 days after the second AZD1222 dose. All receptors come from an adult who received the AZD1222 COVID-19 vaccine.

The chain uses TRBV16 and TRBJ1-2, with D hard to call. The CDR3 consists of 13 residues. Germline V CDR1 and CDR2: KGHSY, FQNENV. Deletions cut 3 bases from V and 4 bases from J, with 9 bases between. This chain's CDR3 is CASSQQTSYGYTF. The CDR3 nucleotides read TGTGCCAGCAGCCAGCAAACCAGCTATGGCTACACCTTC.

The V gene is TRBV3-1 (or the pseudogene TRBV3-2), the J gene TRBJ1-6; no clear D gene. The CDR3 loop spans 13 amino acids. The germline gives CDR1 LGHDT, CDR2 YNNKEL (reference sequence). V was clipped by 0 bases and J by 5 bases, with 2 bases between them. The CDR3 spells CASSQDNNSPLHF. CDR3 DNA: TGTGCCAGCAGCCAAGATAATAATTCACCCCTCCACTTT.

The CDR3 coding sequence is TGCGCCAGCAGCTTGGCGGGCCGTGGTAGAGGCTACACCTTC. It translates to CASSLAGRGRGYTF. The chain employs TRBV5-1 and TRBJ1-2; D remains unclear. This CDR3 contains 14 residues. V lost 0 bases and J lost 8, with 14 bases in between. Germline CDR1 and CDR2: SGHRS and YFSETQ.

This chain connects TRBV19 to TRBJ2-7; 10 nucleotides match TRBD1. Germline V gives CDR1 LNHDA, CDR2 SQIVND (reference sequence). Trimming took 10 bases from V and 2 from J; bases not matched to a gene: 5. There are 13 residues in the CDR3. The CDR3 DNA reads as TGTGCCACCCTAGGGACAGGGGCCTACGAGCAGTACTTC. Translation gives CATLGTGAYEQYF.

The chain joins TRBV19 to TRBJ1-2; 11 nucleotides align to TRBD1. Germline V gene lookup returns CDR1 LNHDA and CDR2 SQIVND (reference sequence). The CDR3 contains 14 residues. V dropped 5 bases and J dropped 5; count of bases not matched to a gene: 4. The CDR3 loop is CASSVDRGLYGYTF. CDR3 in DNA: TGTGCCAGTAGTGTGGACAGGGGGCTTTATGGCTACACCTTC. Drawing the rest from reference TRBV19 and TRBJ1-2, the complete variable domain is DGGITQSPKYLFRKEGQNVTLSCEQNLNHDAMYWYRQDPGQGLRLIYYSQIVNDFQKGDIAEGYSVSREKKESFPLTVTSAQKNPTAFYLCASSVDRGLYGYTFGSGTRLTVV.

V and J are TRBV4-1 and TRBJ1-6; D unclear. The CDR3 runs to 14 residues. Trimming took 1 base from V and 11 from J, leaving 12 bases between them. Germline values: CDR1 MGHRA, CDR2 YSYEKL. Here the CDR3 DNA reads TGCGCCAGCAGCCAAGTGATCTTCGTGGCACCCCTCCACTTT. Protein product: CASSQVIFVAPLHF.

The rearrangement joins TRBV7-9 to TRBJ1-5; D gene unclear. Germline V gives CDR1 SEHNR, CDR2 FQNEAQ (reference sequence). The CDR3 is 14 amino acids. V lost 1 base and J 4 bases, leaving 8 bases between the germline ends. CDR3 protein: CASSLGGANQPQHF. Written as DNA, the CDR3 is TGTGCCAGCAGCTTAGGAGGCGCGAATCAGCCCCAGCATTTT.

The rearrangement joins TRBV5-1 to TRBJ1-2; D ambiguous. The V end lost 3 bases, the J end lost 4 bases, and 19 bases lay between the germline ends. This CDR3 is 16 amino acids long. CDR1 is SGHRS, CDR2 YFSETQ, per germline. CDR3 sequence: CASSWTSTTASYGYTF. In DNA form, the CDR3 reads TGCGCCAGCAGCTGGACTTCAACAACCGCCTCCTATGGCTACACCTTC.

The chain carries TRBV19 and TRBJ1-5; the D gene is possibly TRBD1 (6 bases). The V end lost 3 bases, the J end lost 7 bases, and 13 bases lay between the germline ends. The length of the CDR3 is 14 residues. Germline CDR1 reads LNHDA; CDR2 reads SQIVND (reference sequence). The CDR3 region has the DNA TGTGCCAGTAGTATGACAGGCCGGGGGCAGCCCCAGCATTTT. Its translation: CASSMTGRGQPQHF.

This chain connects TRBV18 to TRBJ1-2; D is unresolved. In germline, CDR1 is KGHSH, CDR2 LQKENI. CDR3 size: 13 residues. The V end was cut by 5 bases, the J end by 1 base, with 8 bases between. CDR3 region: CASSKGDNYGYTF. DNA for the CDR3: TGTGCCAGCTCAAAAGGAGATAACTATGGCTACACCTTC.

The genes are TRBV2 and TRBJ2-2, with D uncertain. Germline V gene sequence: CDR1 SNHLY, CDR2 FYNNEI. V was cut by 2 bases and J by 7 bases, with 5 bases left in between. The CDR3 has 12 residues. In DNA, the CDR3 is TGTGCCAGCAGTGAATATAGCGGGGAGCTGTTTTTT. Translation gives CASSEYSGELFF.

This chain uses TRBV18 with TRBJ1-1; TRBD1 is a possible D gene (5 bases). Per germline, CDR1 KGHSH and CDR2 LQKENI. V lost 1 base to trimming and J lost 7 bases, with 16 bases between them. The CDR3 covers 15 residues. The CDR3 coding sequence is TGTGCCAGCTCACCACAAACAGGCCAGTCGGGTGAAGCTTTCTTT. It yields the protein CASSPQTGQSGEAFF.

V and J are TRBV5-1 and TRBJ2-1; maybe TRBD2 (6 bases). Per germline, CDR1 SGHRS and CDR2 YFSETQ. The CDR3 has 15 residues. Trimming took off 0 bases at V and 0 bases at J, with 7 bases between the two ends. In nucleotides, the CDR3 is TGCGCCAGCAGCTTGGAGGGAGGCTCCTACAATGAGCAGTTCTTC. Its translation: CASSLEGGSYNEQFF.

DNA of the CDR3: TGTGCCAGCAGTTTAGAGGGGACTTTGAGCGGTGAGCAGTTCTTC. Residues: CASSLEGTLSGEQFF. The chain is built from TRBV2 and TRBJ2-1, with a tentative D call TRBD2 (6 bases). The CDR3 has 15 amino acids. The V end was cut by 5 bases, the J end by 9 bases, with 20 bases between. CDR1 and CDR2 from the germline V gene are SNHLY and FYNNEI.

V gene TRBV7-2 combines with J gene TRBJ2-7; D call uncertain. Germline V gives CDR1 SGHTA, CDR2 FQGNSA. V lost 3 bases, J lost 3 bases, and 9 bases lay in between. There are 13 residues in the CDR3. The CDR3 protein is CASSLGSIYEQYF. The CDR3 bases are TGTGCCAGCAGCTTGGGTTCAATCTACGAGCAGTACTTC.

V is TRBV9 and J is TRBJ2-7; D is undetermined. The CDR3 is 13 amino acids. The V gene lost 0 bases and the J gene lost 6 bases, with 10 bases spanning the gap. The germline CDR1 and CDR2 sequences are SGDLS and YYNGEE. This CDR3 is CASSVAVSSEQYF. The CDR3 DNA is TGTGCCAGCAGCGTAGCTGTCTCTTCCGAGCAGTACTTC.

This sequence joins TRBV3-1 (or the pseudogene TRBV3-2) and TRBJ2-7, with 7 bases that match TRBD1. CDR1 LGHDT and CDR2 YNNKEL come from the germline V gene (reference sequence). Germline trimming cut 4 bases from V and 4 bases from J; bases unmatched to any gene: 10. This CDR3 contains 15 residues. The chain's CDR3 is CASSPRDRSFYEQYF. CDR3 nucleotides: TGTGCCAGCAGCCCCCGGGACAGATCCTTTTACGAGCAGTACTTC.

V gene TRBV19 combines with J gene TRBJ1-2; no definite D call. V lost 7 bases to trimming and J lost 0 bases, with 9 bases between them. This CDR3 region has 13 residues. CDR1 is LNHDA and CDR2 is SQIVND in the germline V gene (reference sequence). In nucleotides, the CDR3 is TGTGCCAGTACCGGACCGTCTAACTATGGCTACACCTTC. Protein product: CASTGPSNYGYTF.

The chain recombines TRBV25-1 with TRBJ2-5; the D gene is possibly TRBD1 (8 bases). The CDR3 extends over 14 amino acids. CDR1 is MGHDK, CDR2 SYGVNS, per germline. Trimming pared 5 bases from V and 5 bases from J, leaving 15 bases between. CDR3 sequence (DNA): TGTGCCAGCAGTCACAGGGGGGGGCTCGAGACCCAGTACTTC. This translates into CASSHRGGLETQYF.

V is TRBV2 and J is TRBJ1-2; TRBD1 is a possible D gene (5 bases). The germline V gene encodes CDR1 SNHLY and CDR2 FYNNEI. Trimming cost V 3 bases and J 6 bases, with 14 bases left between them. This CDR3 region has 14 residues. This chain's CDR3 is CASSEPEGINGYTF. DNA for the CDR3: TGTGCCAGCAGTGAGCCCGAGGGGATTAATGGCTACACCTTC.

This clone was detected only a few times. This chain uses TRBV15 with TRBJ1-5; the D gene is possibly TRBD1 (6 bases). The V gene's germline CDR1 is LNHNV and CDR2 YYDKDF (reference sequence). With 2 bases removed from V and 2 bases from J, the gap between germline ends came to 19 bases. This CDR3 comprises 18 residues. The CDR3 bases are TGTGCCACCAGCAGAACCGCGACAGGCACTTGGGGCAATCAGCCCCAGCATTTT. Translation gives CATSRTATGTWGNQPQHF. The full variable domain, rest sourced from reference TRBV15 and TRBJ1-5, is DAMVIQNPRYQVTQFGKPVTLSCSQTLNHNVMYWYQQKSSQAPKLLFHYYDKDFNNEADTPDNFQSRRPNTSFCFLDIRSPGLGDTAMYLCATSRTATGTWGNQPQHFGDGTRLSIL.

The chain employs TRBV9 and TRBJ1-6, with unresolved D. The CDR3 length is 14 residues. Trimming removed 0 bases at V and 10 bases at J, with 11 bases between. From germline, CDR1 is SGDLS and CDR2 YYNGEE. CDR3 amino acids: CASSVDPTGSPLHF. DNA of the CDR3: TGTGCCAGCAGCGTAGACCCGACTGGATCACCCCTCCACTTT.

This chain uses TRBV19 with TRBJ2-7, with 9 positions matching TRBD2. Germline CDR1 LNHDA, CDR2 SQIVND (reference sequence). This CDR3 comprises 14 residues. J was trimmed by 5 bases and V by 5 bases; bases with no gene match: 7. The CDR3 is CASSWRLADNEQYF. CDR3 coding DNA: TGTGCCAGTAGTTGGCGACTAGCGGACAACGAGCAGTACTTC.

The J gene is TRBJ1-4, the V gene TRBV7-2; TRBD1 matches 8 bases. Unmatched junction bases numbered 3, after V lost 5 bases and J lost 4 bases. The V gene's germline CDR1 is SGHTA and CDR2 FQGNSA. The CDR3 consists of 14 residues. The CDR3 sequence: CASSRGQGNEKLFF. The CDR3, as DNA: TGTGCCAGCAGCCGCGGACAGGGTAATGAAAAACTGTTTTTT.

This clone was picked up one time. V is TRBV6-4 and J is TRBJ2-2; 13 bases match TRBD2. The germline CDR1 and CDR2 sequences are MRHNA and SNTAGT. V trimming: 6 bases; J trimming: 1 base; junction bases outside the gene matches: 5. The CDR3 extends over 17 amino acids. CDR3 protein: CASRRTSGGVNTGELFF. Here the CDR3 DNA reads TGTGCCAGCAGACGTACTAGCGGGGGGGTGAACACCGGGGAGCTGTTTTTT.

The chain has TRBV4-1 and TRBJ1-4; weak D call: TRBD1 (5 bases). The V gene lost 2 bases and the J gene lost 3 bases, with 10 bases spanning the gap. Germline V gene lookup returns CDR1 MGHRA and CDR2 YSYEKL. This CDR3 contains 15 residues. The DNA for the CDR3 is TGCGCCAGCAGCCAACCAGGGTTCGCTAATGAAAAACTGTTTTTT. It encodes CASSQPGFANEKLFF.